This T cell receptor (beta chain) was documented in a study of T-cell reconstitution after alpha-beta-depleted transplantation in children. Preparation of the TCRbeta library was carried out with unique molecular identifiers. TCRdb re-derived calls from the PCR reads in MiXCR, one entry per CDR3 protein. In the table there are about 370,000 distinct CDR3 sequences, about 20% of which are singletons. This CDR3 has 12 residues. V lost 8 bases to trimming and J lost 11 bases, with 16 bases between them. The germline CDR1 and CDR2 sequences are SNHLY and FYNNEI. The V gene is TRBV2, the J gene TRBJ2-1; maybe TRBD2 (5 bases). The sample was PBMCs from the stem cell graft donor, taken from the stem cell graft. This clonotype was obtained from a human donor who donated a stem cell graft to a child with acute myeloid leukemia. The DNA of the CDR3 is TGTGCCAGCGACTTGGACTCCGGAAAGCAGTTCTTC. Translating it yields CASDLDSGKQFF.